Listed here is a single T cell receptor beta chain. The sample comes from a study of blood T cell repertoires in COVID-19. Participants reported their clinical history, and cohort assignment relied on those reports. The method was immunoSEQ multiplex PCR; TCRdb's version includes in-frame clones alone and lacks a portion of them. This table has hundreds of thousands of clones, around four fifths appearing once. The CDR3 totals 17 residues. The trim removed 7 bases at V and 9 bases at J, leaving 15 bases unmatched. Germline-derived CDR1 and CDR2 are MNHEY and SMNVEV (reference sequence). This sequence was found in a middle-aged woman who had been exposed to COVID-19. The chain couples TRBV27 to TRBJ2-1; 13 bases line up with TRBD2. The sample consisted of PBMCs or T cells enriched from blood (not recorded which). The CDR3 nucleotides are TGTGCCAGCATCCTATCAACTAGCGGGGGGGCCCGAGGTGAGCAGTTCTTC. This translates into CASILSTSGGARGEQFF.